This T cell receptor (beta chain) was recovered during a study of cytomegalovirus exposure and HLA in healthy donors. Study context: The study placed less than 90% of its approximately 360 genotyped donors in the Caucasian-associated ancestry cluster. Study-level results: In vitro data verified a few CMV-associated chains as specific for CMV antigens.

Primers included in the PCR were 60 Vbeta and 13 Jbeta primers. Repertoires were generated with immunoSEQ multiplex PCR, while TCRdb's copy carries only in-frame clones and drops some. The sample includes 75,000 to 80,000 clones, less than 85% seen only once; the top ten take 1.1%. Worth noting for this clone: Its antigen remains unknown.

The donors gave bone marrow, and they were healthy. V lost 4 bases, J lost 6 bases, and 12 bases lay in between. Germline V CDR1 and CDR2: MNHNY, SVGAGI (reference sequence). The CDR3 runs 13 residues. The chain joins TRBV6-6 to TRBJ1-1, with D possibly being TRBD1 (5 bases). The clonotype was recovered from a male donor in good health and CMV-seronegative. Sequencing used PBMCs. DNA for the CDR3: TGTGCCAGCAGTTCACCTCTCAGGGCTGAAGCTTTCTTT. It is translated as CASSSPLRAEAFF.